The 32 T cell receptor beta chains presented below share a single source sample, sequenced in a study of cytomegalovirus exposure and HLA in healthy donors. PCR used 60 Vbeta primers and 13 Jbeta primers. Some clones are missing from TCRdb's copy, which holds only in-frame ones; the method was immunoSEQ multiplex PCR. The data contain around 76,000 clones, about 78% of them singletons. The sample was PBMCs. All receptors derive from a woman aged 40-49 years in good health and CMV-seropositive.

The chain combines TRBV29-1 with TRBJ1-4, with no clear D. This CDR3 comprises 13 residues. CDR1 SQVTM and CDR2 ANQGSEA come from the germline V gene. Trimming took off 3 bases at V and 7 bases at J, with 12 bases between the two ends. The CDR3 here is CSVEVAVGEKLFF. Written as DNA, the CDR3 is TGCAGCGTTGAGGTAGCGGTCGGTGAAAAACTGTTTTTT.

V gene TRBV7-3 combines with J gene TRBJ2-1; 12 nucleotides match TRBD2. The junction had 10 bases not matched to a gene; V was cut back by 5 bases and J by 8 bases. Germline values: CDR1 SGHTA, CDR2 FQGTGA. CDR3 size: 16 residues. This chain's CDR3 is CASSALLAGGPDEQFF. DNA of the CDR3: TGTGCCAGCAGCGCACTTCTAGCGGGGGGGCCCGATGAGCAGTTCTTC. Filled out from reference TRBV7-3 and TRBJ2-1, the complete variable domain reads GAGVSQTPSNKVTEKGKYVELRCDPISGHTALYWYRQSLGQGPEFLIYFQGTGAADDSGLPNDRFFAVRPEGSVSTLKIQRTERGDSAVYLCASSALLAGGPDEQFFGPGTRLTVL.

The V gene is TRBV9, the J gene TRBJ2-5; 7 bases are a match to TRBD2. The ends lost 0 bases at V and 4 bases at J; junction bases unmatched: 9. The germline V gene encodes CDR1 SGDLS and CDR2 YYNGEE. This CDR3 contains 16 residues. As DNA, the CDR3 is TGTGCCAGCAGCGTAGGTTCAGCGGGGATCGGAGAGACCCAGTACTTC. Translated, it gives CASSVGSAGIGETQYF.

The rearrangement joins TRBV28 to TRBJ1-2; tentatively, D is TRBD1 (6 bases). V was clipped by 5 bases and J by 4 bases, with 17 bases between them. This CDR3 has 15 amino acids. Germline V lookup: CDR1 MDHEN, CDR2 SYDVKM. The CDR3 nucleotides are TGTGCCAGCAGTCTCCCCGGGGGGGCTGGCTATGGCTACACCTTC. The encoded protein is CASSLPGGAGYGYTF.

The chain recombines TRBV19 with TRBJ1-4; D may be TRBD1 (5 bases). Germline-derived CDR1 and CDR2 are LNHDA and SQIVND (reference sequence). Trimming shortened V by 4 bases and J by 8 bases, and 11 bases separated the two germline ends. This CDR3 has 13 residues. CDR3 amino acids: CASSSRESEKLFF. Here the CDR3 DNA reads TGTGCCAGTAGTAGCAGGGAATCGGAAAAACTGTTTTTT.

The J gene is TRBJ1-2, the V gene TRBV10-3; no clear D gene. V was trimmed by 3 bases and J by 4 bases, leaving 6 bases between them. CDR1 is ENHRY and CDR2 is SYGVKD in the germline V gene. The CDR3 length is 12 residues. The DNA of the CDR3 is TGTGCCATCAGTGAAGCAATCTATGGCTACACCTTC. It yields the protein CAISEAIYGYTF.

The chain carries TRBV9 and TRBJ1-1; D not resolved. The CDR3 loop spans 14 amino acids. Germline lookup yields CDR1 SGDLS and CDR2 YYNGEE. The germline V and J ends were trimmed by 3 bases and 1 base, with 10 bases remaining between them. CDR3 in amino acids: CASSATTANTEAFF. Here the CDR3 DNA reads TGTGCCAGCAGCGCAACAACAGCGAACACTGAAGCTTTCTTT.

The J gene is TRBJ2-3, the V gene TRBV11-2; TRBD2 agrees at 7 bases. With V trimmed by 5 bases and J by 3 bases, 5 bases remained unmatched. CDR1 and CDR2 from the germline V gene are SGHAT and FQNNGV. The CDR3 loop spans 14 amino acids. This chain's CDR3 is CASSLAAGTDTQYF. The CDR3 coding sequence is TGTGCCAGCAGCCTAGCGGCAGGAACAGATACGCAGTATTTT.

The chain combines TRBV19 with TRBJ2-2, with TRBD2 as a possible D gene (5 bases). Trimming removed 6 bases at V and 2 bases at J, with 10 bases between. CDR1 is LNHDA, CDR2 SQIVND, per germline (reference sequence). The CDR3 covers 14 residues. CDR3 nucleotides: TGTGCCAGTAGAGATCGGGAAAACACCGGGGAGCTGTTTTTT. Translation gives CASRDRENTGELFF.

This clone was picked up a small number of times. V and J are TRBV29-1 and TRBJ1-1; D ambiguous. Germline lookup yields CDR1 SQVTM and CDR2 ANQGSEA. This CDR3 has 12 amino acids. Trimming took off 1 base at V and 1 base at J, with 4 bases between the two ends. The CDR3 nucleotides are TGCAGCGTTGAAGCGGGGAACACTGAAGCTTTCTTT. Its translation is CSVEAGNTEAFF.

The chain is built from TRBV5-1 and TRBJ1-6, with D maybe TRBD1 (6 bases). The CDR3 spans 15 residues. Germline values: CDR1 SGHRS, CDR2 YFSETQ. Trimming removed 1 base at V and 10 bases at J, with 15 bases between. The CDR3 sequence: CASSLWDKDGSPLHF. The CDR3 bases are TGCGCCAGCAGCTTGTGGGACAAAGATGGGTCACCCCTCCACTTT.

The rearrangement uses TRBV28 and TRBJ2-1; possible D gene TRBD2, 6 bases. This CDR3 region has 15 residues. The V gene lost 6 bases and the J gene lost 7 bases, with 19 bases spanning the gap. Germline V gives CDR1 MDHEN, CDR2 SYDVKM. The CDR3 bases are TGTGCCAGCAGCGACCGAGCTAGCGTGAGGAATGAGCAGTTCTTC. It encodes CASSDRASVRNEQFF.

This sequence joins TRBV11-2 and TRBJ1-1; TRBD1 might be the D (5 bases). The V end was cut by 0 bases, the J end by 3 bases, with 11 bases between. The CDR3 spans 15 residues. From germline, CDR1 is SGHAT and CDR2 FQNNGV. CDR3 nucleotide sequence: TGTGCCAGCAGCTTAGAGGCAGGGACTTACACTGAAGCTTTCTTT. It encodes CASSLEAGTYTEAFF.

Written as DNA, the CDR3 is TGTGCCAGCAGCTTAGGCCGAGGAGGGAGACACTACGAGCAGTACTTC. Translation: CASSLGRGGRHYEQYF. J is TRBJ2-7 and V is TRBV7-8, with TRBD2 as a possible D gene (6 bases). Germline V gene sequence: CDR1 SGHVS, CDR2 FQNEAQ. This CDR3 contains 16 residues. The V end lost 1 base, the J end lost 3 bases, and 16 bases lay between the germline ends. The full variable domain, rest sourced from reference TRBV7-8 and TRBJ2-7, is GAGVSQSPRYKVAKRGQDVALRCDPISGHVSLFWYQQALGQGPEFLTYFQNEAQLDKSGLPSDRFFAERPEGSVSTLKIQRTQQEDSAVYLCASSLGRGGRHYEQYFGPGTRLTVT.

The V and J genes are TRBV4-2 and TRBJ1-5; tentative D call: TRBD1 (5 bases). CDR3 length equals 14 residues. Trimming removed 5 bases from V and 0 bases from J, with 8 bases in between. Germline V gene lookup returns CDR1 LGHNA and CDR2 YNFKEQ. CDR3 sequence (DNA): TGTGCCAGCAGCTCAGGACATAGCAATCAGCCCCAGCATTTT. Translating gives CASSSGHSNQPQHF.

The V call is TRBV5-1, the J call TRBJ1-5, with D possibly being TRBD1 (5 bases). Germline assignment: CDR1 SGHRS and CDR2 YFSETQ. The CDR3 is 14 amino acids. The ends were cut back, 0 bases at V and 2 bases at J, with 6 bases in the middle. This CDR3 reads CASSLVGGNQPQHF. CDR3 sequence (DNA): TGCGCCAGCAGCTTGGTAGGGGGCAATCAGCCCCAGCATTTT.

The rearrangement joins TRBV7-3 to TRBJ2-1; TRBD1 aligns across 7 bases. The ends lost 5 bases at V and 4 bases at J; junction bases unmatched: 8. From germline, CDR1 is SGHTA and CDR2 FQGTGA. This CDR3 has 15 amino acids. The CDR3 DNA sequence: TGTGCCAGCAGCAAGACCGGGACAGAGTACAATGAGCAGTTCTTC. As protein: CASSKTGTEYNEQFF.

This clone was seen a few times. The chain has TRBV11-2 and TRBJ1-4; the D is unclear. CDR1 is SGHAT and CDR2 is FQNNGV in the germline V gene. Between the trimmed V and J ends, which lost 2 bases and 5 bases, there was a span of 12 bases. The CDR3 is 15 amino acids. DNA for the CDR3: TGTGCCAGCAGCTTAATACAGCAAGGAAATGAAAAACTGTTTTTT. It specifies CASSLIQQGNEKLFF.

This chain joins TRBV15 and TRBJ2-7; unclear D gene. The CDR3 sequence is 14 residues long. V lost 2 bases, J lost 4 bases, and 12 bases lay in between. CDR1 LNHNV and CDR2 YYDKDF come from the germline V gene (reference sequence). CDR3 in DNA: TGTGCCACCAGCAGACCCCTATCATATTACGAGCAGTACTTC. Its protein is CATSRPLSYYEQYF. The variable domain in full, completed from reference TRBV15 and TRBJ2-7, reads DAMVIQNPRYQVTQFGKPVTLSCSQTLNHNVMYWYQQKSSQAPKLLFHYYDKDFNNEADTPDNFQSRRPNTSFCFLDIRSPGLGDTAMYLCATSRPLSYYEQYFGPGTRLTVT.

The chain is built from TRBV5-4 and TRBJ2-3; 8 bases match TRBD2. The junction had 8 bases not matched to a gene; V was cut back by 0 bases and J by 8 bases. This CDR3 has 15 residues. CDR1 and CDR2 from the germline V gene are SGHNT and YYREEE (reference sequence). The CDR3 nucleotides read TGTGCCAGCAGCTTGGCGTTAGCGGGGACGGGTACGCAGTATTTT. It yields the protein CASSLALAGTGTQYF. The entire variable domain, with the rest obtained from reference TRBV5-4 and TRBJ2-3, is as follows: ETGVTQSPTHLIKTRGQQVTLRCSSQSGHNTVSWYQQALGQGPQFIFQYYREEENGRGNFPPRFSGLQFPNYSSELNVNALELDDSALYLCASSLALAGTGTQYFGPGTRLTVL.

This chain joins TRBV28 and TRBJ1-1; TRBD1 is a possible D gene (5 bases). Trimming removed 7 bases from V and 10 bases from J, with 22 bases in between. The CDR3 runs to 14 residues. Germline V lookup: CDR1 MDHEN, CDR2 SYDVKM. The CDR3 sequence is CASNQNGALGIAFF. CDR3 DNA sequence: TGTGCCAGCAACCAAAATGGGGCCTTGGGTATAGCTTTCTTT.

The chain has TRBV6-5 and TRBJ1-6, with 8 bases identical to TRBD1. V shed 6 bases and J 10 bases; nucleotides not matched to a gene: 8. The CDR3 spans 14 residues. The germline CDR1 and CDR2 sequences are MNHEY and SVGAGI. CDR3 sequence reads: CASSRGQGVSPLHF. In nucleotides, the CDR3 is TGTGCCAGCAGCCGCGGACAGGGAGTGTCACCCCTCCACTTT.

This clone is a singleton in its sample. In DNA, the CDR3 is TGTGCCGCATCAGGGGTGGCCGGGGAGCTGTTTTTT. Translating it yields CAASGVAGELFF. The chain employs TRBV19 and TRBJ2-2; D may be TRBD1 (6 bases). The V gene lost 11 bases and the J gene lost 6 bases, with 13 bases spanning the gap. Looked up from germline, CDR1 is LNHDA and CDR2 is SQIVND (reference sequence). The CDR3 consists of 12 residues. The variable domain in full, completed from reference TRBV19 and TRBJ2-2, reads DGGITQSPKYLFRKEGQNVTLSCEQNLNHDAMYWYRQDPGQGLRLIYYSQIVNDFQKGDIAEGYSVSREKKESFPLTVTSAQKNPTAFYLCAASGVAGELFFGEGSRLTVL.

This clone was counted only a few times. The rearrangement uses TRBV7-3 and TRBJ2-1, with TRBD2 matching over 8 bases. This CDR3 has 16 residues. Trimming at V came to 6 bases and at J to 6 bases, leaving 13 bases not matched to a gene. Per germline, CDR1 SGHTA and CDR2 FQGTGA. This CDR3 reads CASSLQFSGGANEQFF. In nucleotides, the CDR3 is TGTGCCAGCAGTTTACAATTCAGCGGGGGTGCCAATGAGCAGTTCTTC.

The V and J genes are TRBV14 and TRBJ2-1; 7 nucleotides align to TRBD2. The CDR3 covers 14 residues. Germline V lookup: CDR1 SGHDN, CDR2 FVKESK. J gave up 7 bases and V 0 bases, and 3 bases lay outside the gene matches. CDR3: CASSQDTGGNEQFF. The CDR3 coding sequence is TGTGCCAGCAGCCAAGATACCGGGGGGAATGAGCAGTTCTTC.

This rearrangement joins TRBV6-5 to TRBJ1-1, with D unresolved. Germline V lookup: CDR1 MNHEY, CDR2 SVGAGI. V was clipped by 2 bases and J by 6 bases, with 10 bases between them. There are 13 residues in the CDR3. CDR3 nucleotides: TGTGCCAGCAGTTACGGCGGGTCGTCTGAAGCTTTCTTT. Translation: CASSYGGSSEAFF.

This chain uses TRBV7-2 with TRBJ2-1; 12 bases map to TRBD2. CDR1 and CDR2 from the germline V gene are SGHTA and FQGNSA. This CDR3 is 16 amino acids long. The junction had 3 bases not matched to a gene; V was cut back by 4 bases and J by 2 bases. The CDR3 spells CASSSRTSGAYNEQFF. The DNA of the CDR3 is TGTGCCAGCAGCTCCCGGACTAGCGGGGCCTACAATGAGCAGTTCTTC.

The chain employs TRBV6-5 and TRBJ2-1; 7 bases are shared with TRBD1. Germline CDR1 and CDR2: MNHEY and SVGAGI. The V gene end was trimmed by 6 bases and the J gene end by 9 bases; junction bases not matched to a gene: 8. The CDR3 runs 13 residues. CDR3 coding DNA: TGTGCCAGCAGACCGACAGGGCCCGGTGAGCAGTTCTTC. Translated, it gives CASRPTGPGEQFF.

The V and J genes are TRBV5-1 and TRBJ2-3; 8 bases line up with TRBD2. CDR3 size: 15 residues. The V gene's germline CDR1 is SGHRS and CDR2 YFSETQ. J gave up 2 bases and V 1 base, and 3 bases lay outside the gene matches. The CDR3 spells CASSLISGDTDTQYF. As DNA, the CDR3 is TGCGCCAGCAGCTTGATTAGCGGGGACACAGATACGCAGTATTTT.

The chain combines TRBV6-5 with TRBJ1-1, with TRBD1 identical over 9 bases. This CDR3 has 15 residues. V shed 5 bases and J 0 bases; nucleotides not matched to a gene: 4. Germline-derived CDR1 and CDR2 are MNHEY and SVGAGI. The CDR3 DNA reads TGTGCCAGCAGTCCCGGGACAGGGCTGAACACTGAAGCTTTCTTT. As protein: CASSPGTGLNTEAFF.

A note on this clone: This specimen includes other DNA sequences encoding the same CDR3. The rearrangement uses TRBV6-1 and TRBJ1-4; D is uncertain. The CDR3 has 12 amino acids. Between the trimmed V and J ends, which lost 5 bases and 8 bases, there was a span of 9 bases. Germline CDR1 MNHNS, CDR2 SASEGT. CDR3 residues: CASSPPGEKLFF. CDR3 DNA sequence: TGTGCCAGCAGTCCTCCGGGGGAAAAACTGTTTTTT.

This chain joins TRBV6-5 and TRBJ2-1; 11 nucleotides align to TRBD1. The CDR3 extends over 15 amino acids. The trim removed 4 bases at V and 4 bases at J, leaving 3 bases unmatched. Per germline, CDR1 MNHEY and CDR2 SVGAGI. The DNA for the CDR3 is TGTGCCAGCAGTTGGACAGGGGGCTTGTACAATGAGCAGTTCTTC. Protein product: CASSWTGGLYNEQFF.